This T cell receptor beta chain comes out of a study of cytomegalovirus exposure and HLA in healthy donors. At the level of the study: Sequencing of about 179 million T cells in an earlier analysis found 120 million or so unique TCR beta sequences. Whole-study results and caveats: TCR sequences were mostly rare, though some public TCRs occurred in many donors. The study labeled 150 to 200 TCR beta chains cytomegalovirus-associated. In a later analysis, TCR beta V- and J-gene trimming showed a link to a missense DCLRE1C variant.

Germline CDR1 and CDR2: SGHNT and YYREEE (reference sequence). The CDR3 sequence is 14 residues long. V was shortened by 4 bases and J by 4 bases, with 13 bases between the two germline ends. The PCR ran on 60 Vbeta and 13 Jbeta primers. Profiling relied on immunoSEQ multiplex PCR, and the TCRdb table lists in-frame clones only, not all of them. The data show over 150,000 clones, roughly 80% seen once. With respect to this clone: Its antigen is not identified.

The clonotype was recovered from a man aged 25-45 years in good health and CMV-seropositive. The chain uses TRBV5-4 and TRBJ2-3; the D gene is possibly TRBD2 (6 bases). The sample was PBMCs. The CDR3: CASSPIAGSDTQYF. In DNA, the CDR3 is TGTGCCAGCAGCCCTATCGCGGGGTCAGATACGCAGTATTTT.